This TCR beta chain appears in the sequencing data of a study of human T cells and chemical hapten exposure (dated by TCRdb to the early 2020s). With regard to the full study: For sensitization, 2% DPC in acetone was applied to a roughly 2 cm by roughly 2 cm area of upper inner arm skin. Throughout the approximately 23-week study period, patients were also given weekly therapeutic DPC doses on the scalp. Patch testing was done on the upper back using Finn chambers containing 0.01% DPC, and results were scored after 6 days according to International Contact Dermatitis Research Group standards. Most of the patients in the cohort were female, and the cohort covered alopecia areata with under or over 50% scalp involvement, alopecia totalis and alopecia universalis. Libraries were combined into a pool for sequencing, and differences in TCR yield between samples came mainly from small differences in library volumes within the pool. This study followed changes in the peripheral blood TCR repertoire in vivo during primary and secondary sensitization of alopecia patients to the hapten diphenylcyclopropenone (DPC). Blood samples were taken from patients before sensitization (week 0) and at 2, 6 and about 24 weeks after DPC sensitization. Some 29 alopecia patients provided blood for TCR sequencing at one to four time points (pre-sensitization, 2, 6 and 24 weeks).

The method behind the library was RACE. TCRdb names NextSeq 500 as the instrument used. Library preparation attached unique molecular identifiers to individual cDNA molecules for quantitative, reproducible TCR counting. From each blood RNA sample, both TCR alpha and TCR beta chains were sequenced. In the original analysis: Samples had a median of roughly 91,000 TCRs, with a range from 23,224 to 690,600. V, J and CDR3 annotation of the TCR reads was performed with the Decombinator software suite. For PS versus PT1 abundance plots, all samples were subsampled to the same number of TCRs (28,000). TCRs were defined as expanded if absent before sensitization and observed at least eight times at the 2-week time point. The public reads were reanalyzed by TCRdb: fastp trimming at Q25, MiXCR alignment, in-frame beta chains only. When rows share a CDR3 protein, they turn into one entry using the most common DNA and genes. The authors' filters were not applied to this entry. This sample gives 240,000 or so distinct CDR3 sequences in total; about 8.1% of them show up just once. In total, the top ten clones hold less than 3% of the sample.

Many counts were recorded for this clonotype. Its antigen specificity is not known. Base qualities are not at hand, and no much larger clone is one base apart. Interpreted using the paper, the time point label stands for: pre-sensitization, week 0. Taken with the paper, the label for treatment or condition translates to: therapeutic diphenylcyclopropenone sensitization with weekly scalp DPC. Blood at each patch-test visit was drawn before the patch test was applied. Patients were considered eligible if aged 18 to 70, diagnosed with alopecia and deemed suitable for DPC therapy, and patients were excluded if pregnant. Total RNA was extracted from unfractionated whole blood collected in Tempus Blood RNA tubes. The germline V gene specifies MDHEN as CDR1 and SYDVKM as CDR2. The CDR3 sequence holds 17 residues, the cysteine and phenylalanine included. The retained sequence is limited to the CDR3, 51 bases, with the frame set at the first base. Germline trimming: 2 bases from V, 0 bases from J; junction bases outside gene matches: 4.

Broader findings and caveats from the paper: No change with DPC sensitization was found in the number of TCRs above 1 in 1000 frequency, and no evidence of global repertoire structure alterations was found. Expanded TCRs formed significantly more large CDR3 similarity clusters than pre-sensitization or healthy control sets, consistent with antigen-driven responses. The number of PT1 expanded TCRs positively correlated with patch test score, significant at thresholds 8, 16 and 32 but not 4. After repeated subsampling, the strength of the expansion versus patch-test correlation and the threshold at which it became significant changed. All patients had alopecia, a presumed autoimmune disease, so their immune response might differ from that of healthy individuals.

The receptor comes from a woman in her thirties or forties with alopecia areata. Some clones in this sample may be carry-over from other donors' samples. Recombination joined TRBV28 with TRBJ2-2; 9 bases in the junction line up with TRBD2. The sample here was whole blood, taken in connection with sensitization to the hapten diphenylcyclopropenone (DPC). The base sequence is TGTGCCAGCAGTTTAGAAACTAGCGGGCCGAACACCGGGGAGCTGTTTTTT. It translates as CASSLETSGPNTGELFF.